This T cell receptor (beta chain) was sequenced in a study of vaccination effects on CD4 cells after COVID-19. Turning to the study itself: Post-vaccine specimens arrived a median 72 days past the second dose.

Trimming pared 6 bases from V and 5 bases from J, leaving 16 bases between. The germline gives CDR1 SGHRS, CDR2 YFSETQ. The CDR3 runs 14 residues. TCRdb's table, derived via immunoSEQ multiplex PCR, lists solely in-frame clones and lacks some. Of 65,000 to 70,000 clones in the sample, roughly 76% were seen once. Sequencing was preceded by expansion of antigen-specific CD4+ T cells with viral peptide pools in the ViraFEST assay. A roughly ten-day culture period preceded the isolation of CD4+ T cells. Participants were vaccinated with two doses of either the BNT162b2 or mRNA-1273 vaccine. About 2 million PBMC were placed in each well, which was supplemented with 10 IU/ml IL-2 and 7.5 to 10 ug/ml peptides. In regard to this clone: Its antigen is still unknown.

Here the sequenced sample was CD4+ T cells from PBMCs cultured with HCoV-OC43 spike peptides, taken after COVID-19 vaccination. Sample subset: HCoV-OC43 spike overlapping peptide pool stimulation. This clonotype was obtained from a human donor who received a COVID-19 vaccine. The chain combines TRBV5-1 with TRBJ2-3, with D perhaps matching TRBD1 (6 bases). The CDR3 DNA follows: TGCGCCAGCACCGAGGACAGAGTTGGAGATACGCAGTATTTT. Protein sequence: CASTEDRVGDTQYF.